This entry concerns a single T cell receptor (beta chain). The data originate from a study of T cells after somatic rescue of genetic block. Trimming at V came to 4 bases and at J to 1 base, leaving 6 bases not matched to a gene. Germline-derived CDR1 and CDR2 are SEHNR and FQNEAQ (reference sequence). This CDR3 contains 15 residues. Assay used: immunoSEQ multiplex PCR; TCRdb lists only in-frame clones, some missing. This repertoire shows about 63,000 clones, about 90% found once; its top ten account for around 3%. V and J are TRBV7-9 and TRBJ1-1, with TRBD1 identical over 7 bases. This sequence originates from a man aged 40-50 years. Input material: peripheral blood mononuclear cells (PBMCs). For the CDR3, the DNA is TGTGCCAGCAGCTCCCCGGGACAGAAGAACACTGAAGCTTTCTTT. Its translation: CASSSPGQKNTEAFF.